The 4 T cell receptor beta chains below come from one sample, sequenced in a study of T cell repertoires in ileal Crohn's disease. The protocol was immunoSEQ multiplex PCR, while the TCRdb copy is restricted to in-frame clones and leaves out a portion. The repertoire has 10,000 to 15,000 clones, around 78% of them found once; the top ten carry 4.5%. The source material was ileal tissue. The receptors originated from an adult with Crohn's disease.

This chain joins TRBV7-8 and TRBJ1-3, with D uncertain. The CDR3 is 14 amino acids. V lost 0 bases, J lost 0 bases, and 3 bases lay in between. Per germline, CDR1 SGHVS and CDR2 FQNEAQ. The CDR3 DNA follows: TGTGCCAGCAGCTTAGCCGGCTCTGGAAACACCATATATTTT. Translation: CASSLAGSGNTIYF. Complete variable domain (other parts from reference TRBV7-8 and TRBJ1-3): GAGVSQSPRYKVAKRGQDVALRCDPISGHVSLFWYQQALGQGPEFLTYFQNEAQLDKSGLPSDRFFAERPEGSVSTLKIQRTQQEDSAVYLCASSLAGSGNTIYFGEGSWLTVV.

J is TRBJ1-2 and V is TRBV6-6, with 7 bases lining up with TRBD1. The CDR3 spans 15 residues. With V trimmed by 2 bases and J by 4 bases, 7 bases remained unmatched. CDR1 MNHNY and CDR2 SVGAGI come from the germline V gene (reference sequence). For the CDR3, the DNA is TGTGCCAGCAGTTACGGGACAGCTATGCTCTATGGCTACACCTTC. The encoded protein is CASSYGTAMLYGYTF.

This clone was detected only a few times. The chain couples TRBV30 to TRBJ1-5, with 8 bases that match TRBD1. V gave up 2 bases and J gave up 4 bases; unmatched junction bases: 10. The CDR3 is 16 amino acids. Germline CDR1 and CDR2: GTSNPN and SVGIG (reference sequence). CDR3: CAWSNQGATGNQPQHF. DNA of the CDR3: TGTGCCTGGAGTAATCAGGGGGCAACAGGGAATCAGCCCCAGCATTTT.

V usage is TRBV11-3 and J usage is TRBJ1-1; unclear D gene. The CDR3 runs 13 residues. Germline V gene lookup returns CDR1 SGHNT and CDR2 YENEEA. Trimming took off 3 bases at V and 1 base at J, with 6 bases between the two ends. The DNA for the CDR3 is TGTGCCAGCAGCTTTCACTCGAACACTGAAGCTTTCTTT. Its translation is CASSFHSNTEAFF.